This T cell receptor (beta chain) was recovered during a study of neurological immune-mediated disorders. This clonotype was seen ten or more times. Antigen specificity is unknown. General study points: No sharing of CDR3 amino acid sequences was observed among expanded clones across subjects, suggesting private repertoires in all groups. Phylogenetic grouping assigned the repertoires of 18 of 34 multiple sclerosis patients to a single related-CDR3 cluster, representing a possible signature.

The germline V gene has CDR1 DFQATT and CDR2 SNEGSKA (reference sequence). CDR3 length: 14 amino acids. Deletions cut 3 bases from V and 7 bases from J, with 16 bases between. Synthesis of cDNA was performed by 5'RACE using 10-nucleotide random UMIs. Every sequencing run produced over 160 million TCR-beta sequences, and the sequences from any one run covered 15-18 subjects. TCRdb reprocessed the 5' RACE reads with MiXCR, giving one entry per CDR3 protein. The sample consists of about 65,000 distinct CDR3 sequences, approximately 4.1% of them appearing once. The clonotype was recovered from a man aged 50-60 years with multiple sclerosis. Sequences were obtained from PBMCs. The genes are TRBV20-1 and TRBJ2-1; D ambiguous. The CDR3 DNA is TGCAGTGCTAGGATGACAAGGGCCGGGAATGAGCAGTTCTTC. The encoded protein is CSARMTRAGNEQFF.